The source of this TCR beta chain is a study of blood T cell repertoires in COVID-19. Under the authors' procedure: Amplification of reference gene primers was used by the study to estimate nucleated cell counts. TCRdb's copy holds only in-frame clones and misses some; the assay was immunoSEQ multiplex PCR. V and J calls and clone size come straight from that table; D and trimming were deduced from the DNA. The profile shows 150,000 to 200,000 clones, around 93% of them singletons. The CDR3 is 15 residues long. Germline lookup yields CDR1 KGHDR and CDR2 SFDVKD. The junction had 3 bases not matched to a gene; V was cut back by 4 bases and J by 3 bases. While infection was still active, Seattle patients were enrolled and then followed longitudinally. As to this clone: The sample holds other DNA sequences that translate to the same CDR3.

The TCR comes from a man aged 25-40 years with COVID-19, enrolled during active disease. The sequencing sample was made of peripheral blood. The chain couples TRBV24-1 to TRBJ2-3; TRBD1 matches 10 bases. The CDR3 is CATSDPGQGTDTQYF. In DNA, the CDR3 is TGTGCCACCAGTGACCCGGGACAGGGGACAGATACGCAGTATTTT.